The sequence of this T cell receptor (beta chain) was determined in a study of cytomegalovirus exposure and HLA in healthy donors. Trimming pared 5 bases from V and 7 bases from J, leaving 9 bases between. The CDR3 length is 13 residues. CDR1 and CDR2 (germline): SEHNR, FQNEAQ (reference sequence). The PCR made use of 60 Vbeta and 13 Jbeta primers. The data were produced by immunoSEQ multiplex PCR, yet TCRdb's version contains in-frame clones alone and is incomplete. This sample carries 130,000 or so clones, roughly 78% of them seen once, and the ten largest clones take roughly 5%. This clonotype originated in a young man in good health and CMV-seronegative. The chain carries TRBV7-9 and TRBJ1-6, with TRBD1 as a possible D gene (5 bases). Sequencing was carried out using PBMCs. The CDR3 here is CASSSTGNSPLHF. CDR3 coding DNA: TGTGCCAGCAGCAGCACAGGAAATTCACCCCTCCACTTT.